This record concerns one T cell receptor (beta chain) sequence. No antigen is known for it. The data were taken from a study of T cell responses to AZD1222 COVID-19 vaccine. The overall study: It was second doses at about 4 or about 12 weeks that were pooled.

Study-level points and caveats: Rises in breadth and depth of Spike-specific TCRs came after two AZD1222 doses. Samples come after the peak T cell response, not at day 14. Among the donors, most were white British and more were female, and clonal diversity was possibly underestimated.

Measured with immunoSEQ multiplex PCR; TCRdb has only the in-frame clones, and not every one. The repertoire holds over 100,000 clones, over 70% seen once, with about 8.7% in the top ten. Germline loops: CDR1 SGHDN, CDR2 FVKESK. There are 13 residues in the CDR3. Deletions cut 0 bases from V and 9 bases from J, with 11 bases between. The source of this sequence is an adult in good health. Material: peripheral blood, obtained on day 0 of AZD1222 vaccination. This chain links TRBV14 with TRBJ2-5, with no clear D. DNA for the CDR3: TGTGCCAGCAGCCAAGATCGGTCGAGTGCCCAGTACTTC. Amino acids: CASSQDRSSAQYF.